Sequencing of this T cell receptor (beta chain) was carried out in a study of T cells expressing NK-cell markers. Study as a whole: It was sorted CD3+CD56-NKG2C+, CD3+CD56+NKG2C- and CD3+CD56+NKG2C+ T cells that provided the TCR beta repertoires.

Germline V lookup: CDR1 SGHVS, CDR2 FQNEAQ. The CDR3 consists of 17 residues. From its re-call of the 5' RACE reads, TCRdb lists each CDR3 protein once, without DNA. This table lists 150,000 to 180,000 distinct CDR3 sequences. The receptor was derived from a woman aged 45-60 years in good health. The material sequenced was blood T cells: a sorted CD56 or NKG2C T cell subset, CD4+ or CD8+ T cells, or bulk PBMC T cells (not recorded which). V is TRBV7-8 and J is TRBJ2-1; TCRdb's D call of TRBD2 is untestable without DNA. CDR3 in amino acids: CASSLDGRAVAHNEQFF.